These 9 T cell receptor beta chains originate from one sample sequenced in a study of shared clonotypes between healthy human individuals. Measured with immunoSEQ multiplex PCR; TCRdb has only the in-frame clones, and not every one. Among some 2.3 million clones listed, over 90% were seen once. Sequencing was done on a sample of naive CD4+ T cells from PBMCs. As for subset: CD45RA+ positively selected. Source of these receptors: a man between 18 and 29 years old in good health. Some clones in this sample may be carry-over from other donors' samples.

This clone was seen once. The gene calls are TRBV5-4 and TRBJ2-1, with 12 positions matching TRBD2. Germline V lookup: CDR1 SGHNT, CDR2 YYREEE (reference sequence). The CDR3 is 15 amino acids. V lost 2 bases to trimming and J lost 8 bases; unmatched junction nucleotides: 5. CDR3 DNA sequence: TGTGCCAGCAGCTTCCGACTAGCGGGAGAAGATGAGCAGTTCTTC. Translation gives CASSFRLAGEDEQFF.

The genes are TRBV7-9 and TRBJ1-2; D gene uncertain. V was trimmed by 6 bases and J by 4 bases, leaving 9 bases between them. The CDR3 extends over 12 amino acids. The germline V gene has CDR1 SEHNR and CDR2 FQNEAQ (reference sequence). The CDR3 sequence is CASSLLTYGYTF. The CDR3, as DNA: TGTGCCAGCAGTTTGCTGACCTATGGCTACACCTTC.

The rearrangement joins TRBV27 to TRBJ2-1, with D perhaps matching TRBD1 or TRBD2 (6 bases each). V lost 8 bases, J lost 4 bases, and 18 bases lay in between. Germline V gene data show CDR1 as MNHEY and CDR2 as SMNVEV (reference sequence). This CDR3 is 15 amino acids long. In DNA form, the CDR3 reads TGTGCCAGCCAGGACAGCCGGGGGATATACAATGAGCAGTTCTTC. Translated: CASQDSRGIYNEQFF.

The CDR3 here is CATRTSGQQVETQYF. The CDR3 coding sequence is TGTGCCACCAGGACTAGCGGGCAACAGGTAGAGACCCAGTACTTC. The chain carries TRBV7-2 and TRBJ2-5, with TRBD2 matching 11 bases. The V segment lost 10 bases and the J segment 4 bases; nucleotides outside the gene matches: 11. The CDR3 consists of 15 residues. The germline CDR1 and CDR2 sequences are SGHTA and FQGNSA. Drawing the rest from reference TRBV7-2 and TRBJ2-5, the complete variable domain is GAGVSQSPSNKVTEKGKDVELRCDPISGHTALYWYRQSLGQGLEFLIYFQGNSAPDKSGLPSDRFSAERTGGSVSTLTIQRTQQEDSAVYLCATRTSGQQVETQYFGPGTRLLVL.

The chain carries TRBV2 and TRBJ2-2, with TRBD2 matching over 14 bases. With 6 bases clipped from V and 6 bases from J, the junction kept 3 bases outside the gene matches. Looked up from germline, CDR1 is SNHLY and CDR2 is FYNNEI. CDR3 size: 15 residues. DNA of the CDR3: TGTGCCAGCAGCCAGACTAGCGGGAGGGCCGGGGAGCTGTTTTTT. It specifies CASSQTSGRAGELFF.

The chain employs TRBV27 and TRBJ2-3; no reliable D call. Trimming removed 7 bases at V and 5 bases at J, with 13 bases between. This CDR3 is 13 amino acids long. The V gene's germline CDR1 is MNHEY and CDR2 SMNVEV (reference sequence). CDR3 sequence reads: CASKIPNGDTQYF. DNA of the CDR3: TGTGCCAGCAAGATCCCCAACGGAGATACGCAGTATTTT.

The V call is TRBV7-2, the J call TRBJ1-1, with D uncertain. CDR1 SGHTA and CDR2 FQGNSA come from the germline V gene. With 2 bases removed from V and 7 bases from J, the gap between germline ends came to 5 bases. The CDR3 loop spans 11 amino acids. The CDR3 nucleotides read TGTGCCAGCAGCTTAATCGGTGAAGCTTTCTTT. Translating it yields CASSLIGEAFF.

In regard to this clone: The same CDR3 can be traced to other DNA sequences in this sample. The chain employs TRBV6-6 and TRBJ1-4; D gene unclear. CDR1 is MNHNY and CDR2 is SVGAGI in the germline V gene (reference sequence). The CDR3 covers 11 residues. Trimming removed 6 bases at V and 5 bases at J, with 4 bases between. The CDR3 sequence is CASRGNEKLFF. CDR3 sequence (DNA): TGTGCCAGCAGGGGGAATGAAAAACTGTTTTTT.

In this sample, this clone turned up a few times. V gene TRBV5-1 combines with J gene TRBJ1-2; 7 bases match TRBD1. CDR1 is SGHRS, CDR2 YFSETQ, per germline. The trim removed 0 bases at V and 7 bases at J, leaving 6 bases unmatched. CDR3 length equals 14 residues. This CDR3 reads CASSLDRGGGGYTF. The DNA for the CDR3 is TGCGCCAGCAGCTTGGACAGGGGAGGTGGTGGCTACACCTTC.